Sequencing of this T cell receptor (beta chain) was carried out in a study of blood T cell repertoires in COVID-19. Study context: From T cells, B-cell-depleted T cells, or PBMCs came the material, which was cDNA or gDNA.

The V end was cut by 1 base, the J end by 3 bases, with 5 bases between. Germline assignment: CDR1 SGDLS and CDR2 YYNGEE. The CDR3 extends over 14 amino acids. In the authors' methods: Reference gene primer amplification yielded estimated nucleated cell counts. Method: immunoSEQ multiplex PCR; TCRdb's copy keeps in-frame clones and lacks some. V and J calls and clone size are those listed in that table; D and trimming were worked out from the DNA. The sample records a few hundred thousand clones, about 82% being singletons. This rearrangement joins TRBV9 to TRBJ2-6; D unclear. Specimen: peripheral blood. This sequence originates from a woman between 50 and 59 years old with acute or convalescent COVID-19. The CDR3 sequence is CASSVRGGANVLTF. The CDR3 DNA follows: TGTGCCAGCAGCGTAAGAGGTGGGGCCAACGTCCTGACTTTC.